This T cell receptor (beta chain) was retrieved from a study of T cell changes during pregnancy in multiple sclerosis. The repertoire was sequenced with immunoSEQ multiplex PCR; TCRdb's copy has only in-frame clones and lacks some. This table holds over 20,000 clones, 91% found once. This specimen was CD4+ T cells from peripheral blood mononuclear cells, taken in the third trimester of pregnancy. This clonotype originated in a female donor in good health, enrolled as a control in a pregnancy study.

The CDR3 DNA sequence: TGTGCCAGTAGTGTGGCAAAGAACACCGGGGAGCTGTTTTTT. Encoded protein: CASSVAKNTGELFF. The V and J genes are TRBV19 and TRBJ2-2; D not certain. The CDR3 loop spans 14 amino acids. Per germline, CDR1 LNHDA and CDR2 SQIVND (reference sequence). The V end was cut by 5 bases, the J end by 1 base, with 8 bases between.